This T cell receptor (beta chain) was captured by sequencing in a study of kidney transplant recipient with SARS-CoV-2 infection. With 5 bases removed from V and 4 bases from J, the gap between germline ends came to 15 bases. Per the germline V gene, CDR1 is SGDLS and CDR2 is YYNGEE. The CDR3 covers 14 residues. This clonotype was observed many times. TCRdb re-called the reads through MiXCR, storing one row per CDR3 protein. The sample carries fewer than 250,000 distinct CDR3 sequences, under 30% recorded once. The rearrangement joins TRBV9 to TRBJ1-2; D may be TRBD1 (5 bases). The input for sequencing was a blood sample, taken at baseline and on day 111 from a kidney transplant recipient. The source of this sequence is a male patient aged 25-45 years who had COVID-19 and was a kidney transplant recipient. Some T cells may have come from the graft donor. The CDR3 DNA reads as TGTGCCAGCAGGACGGGTGGGGGAACCTATGGCTACACCTTC. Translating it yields CASRTGGGTYGYTF. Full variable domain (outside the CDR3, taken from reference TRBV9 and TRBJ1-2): DSGVTQTPKHLITATGQRVTLRCSPRSGDLSVYWYQQSLDQGLQFLIQYYNGEERAKGNILERFSAQQFPDLHSELNLSSLELGDSALYFCASRTGGGTYGYTFGSGTRLTVV.